This T cell receptor (beta chain) was retrieved from a study of patients and donors after allogeneic stem cell transplantation. Germline V gives CDR1 SGHVS, CDR2 FNYEAQ. The junction had 5 bases not matched to a gene; V was cut back by 1 base and J by 0 bases. The CDR3 totals 17 residues. MiXCR, run by TCRdb on the RT-PCR reads, gives a single entry per CDR3 protein. The sample includes 150,000 to 250,000 distinct CDR3 sequences, 35% to 50% seen only once; the top ten take 33%. The chain uses TRBV7-6 and TRBJ2-1; 8 nucleotides line up with TRBD2. Sample: blood, either unsorted or a sorted T cell fraction (not recorded which). The sequence derives from a human donor who was either an allogeneic HSCT recipient or a stem cell or donor lymphocyte infusion donor (not recorded which). It is not recorded whose cells these are; they may come from a transplant donor. CDR3: CASSLGMSGSSYNEQFF. The CDR3 DNA reads TGTGCCAGCAGCTTAGGGATGAGCGGGAGCTCCTACAATGAGCAGTTCTTC. The full variable domain, with the rest looked up from reference TRBV7-6 and TRBJ2-1, is GAGVSQSPRYKVTKRGQDVALRCDPISGHVSLYWYRQALGQGPEFLTYFNYEAQQDKSGLPNDRFSAERPEGSISTLTIQRTEQRDSAMYRCASSLGMSGSSYNEQFFGPGTRLTVL.